This paragraph reports one T cell receptor beta chain. Antigen: not known. Researchers ran the PCR with 60 Vbeta and 13 Jbeta primers. TCRdb keeps only in-frame clones here, not all; method: immunoSEQ multiplex PCR. The sample includes roughly 100,000 clones, approximately 79% of them seen just once. This entry belongs to a study of cytomegalovirus exposure and HLA in healthy donors. Looked up from germline, CDR1 is MDHEN and CDR2 is SYDVKM. J was trimmed by 2 bases and V by 9 bases; bases with no gene match: 6. This CDR3 has 13 residues. Study conclusions and caveats: Reportedly, a later analysis found an Asian-associated ancestry cluster had fewer N-insertions than the roughly 670-donor mean. Within an earlier analysis, most TCR beta V segments proved productive either about 87% or about 30% of the time. Some TCR beta chains (around 160 of them) were listed as cytomegalovirus-associated.

The chain joins TRBV28 to TRBJ2-7; 8 nucleotides align to TRBD1. This TCR was recovered from a man in his sixties in good health and CMV-seropositive. The source material was PBMCs. CDR3 sequence: CASLDRVTYEQYF. In nucleotides, the CDR3 is TGTGCCAGTTTGGACAGGGTAACCTACGAGCAGTACTTC.